A single T cell receptor beta chain is shown here with its context. Antigen unknown. These data are taken from a study of CD4 T cells in relation to SARS-CoV-2 and coronaviruses. About the study: The HLA restriction of the shared crossreactive spike epitopes was mapped.

Method: immunoSEQ multiplex PCR; TCRdb's copy keeps in-frame clones and lacks some. The data contain about 56,000 clones, about 91% of them singletons. Study observations and caveats: Memory recall responses, not primary responses primed in culture, are what the assay detects.

Trimming cost V 1 base and J 1 base, with 6 bases left between them. The CDR3 extends over 14 amino acids. In germline, CDR1 is MGHRA, CDR2 YSYEKL. The clonotype comes from an adult with COVID-19. This chain joins TRBV4-1 and TRBJ2-3, with D hard to call. The specimen was naive CD4+ T cells from PBMCs. Subset described: naive CD4+ T cells isolated by negative enrichment. In nucleotides, the CDR3 is TGCGCCAGCAGCCAAGTTCTAGGCACAGATACGCAGTATTTT. It encodes CASSQVLGTDTQYF.